The next 29 T cell receptor beta chains were all read from a single sample in a study of long-term antiretroviral therapy in people with HIV. At the survey level, the v3.0 immunoSEQ assay was run. This table comes from immunoSEQ multiplex PCR, and its TCRdb copy is limited to in-frame clones, with some not included. This table has approximately 25,000 clones, more than 80% appearing once. This material consisted of unsorted PBMCs, taken 7.6 years after starting antiretroviral therapy. Receptors were obtained from a woman in her thirties or forties with HIV.

The chain links TRBV6-4 to TRBJ2-2, with no clear D. CDR3 length: 15 residues. V lost 5 bases, J lost 6 bases, and 16 bases lay in between. CDR1 is MRHNA and CDR2 is SNTAGT in the germline V gene. The CDR3 sequence: CASSLDSAWAGELFF. The DNA for the CDR3 is TGTGCCAGCAGTCTAGACTCGGCGTGGGCCGGGGAGCTGTTTTTT.

This clone was seen once. CDR3 residues: CASTSEGVSTEAFF. In DNA form, the CDR3 reads TGCGCCAGCACCTCGGAGGGGGTCTCCACTGAAGCTTTCTTT. The rearrangement uses TRBV5-1 and TRBJ1-1, with D tentatively TRBD1 (6 bases). Deletions cut 6 bases from V and 4 bases from J, with 16 bases between. Germline V gene sequence: CDR1 SGHRS, CDR2 YFSETQ. The CDR3 is 14 residues long.

The chain uses TRBV30 and TRBJ2-5; tentative D call: TRBD1 (5 bases). The CDR3 has 12 amino acids. V was shortened by 6 bases and J by 4 bases, with 12 bases between the two germline ends. Germline V lookup: CDR1 GTSNPN, CDR2 SVGIG (reference sequence). The CDR3 DNA follows: TGTGCCTGTGCAGGGTCAGGAGAGACCCAGTACTTC. This sequence encodes CACAGSGETQYF.

This clone is a singleton in its sample. The V gene is TRBV30, the J gene TRBJ2-1, with TRBD2 identical over 12 bases. This CDR3 spans 18 amino acids. CDR1 and CDR2 from the germline V gene are GTSNPN and SVGIG (reference sequence). Losses at the gene ends were 2 bases for V and 4 bases for J; bases not matched to a gene: 12. The CDR3 bases are TGTGCCTGGAGTTCCCTGACTAGCGGGGGACCCTTTTACAATGAGCAGTTCTTC. Amino acids: CAWSSLTSGGPFYNEQFF.

The CDR3 DNA reads as TGTGCCAGCAGCTCTTTAGAGACCCAGTACTTC. Its translation: CASSSLETQYF. This chain links TRBV7-8 with TRBJ2-5; no firm D call. The germline V and J ends were trimmed by 4 bases and 4 bases, with 4 bases remaining between them. The CDR3 spans 11 residues. The germline gives CDR1 SGHVS, CDR2 FQNEAQ.

This clone was seen more than once but under ten times. The rearrangement links TRBV5-4 to TRBJ2-7; a weak D match, TRBD1 (6 bases). V was pared by 4 bases and J by 0 bases, with 11 bases between. The CDR3 length is 14 residues. Germline V gene lookup returns CDR1 SGHNT and CDR2 YYREEE (reference sequence). The CDR3 bases are TGTGCCAGCAGCGGGGGCTCTAGCTCCTACGAGCAGTACTTC. Translated, it gives CASSGGSSSYEQYF.

The V gene is TRBV7-2, the J gene TRBJ2-7; unclear D gene. V was cut by 2 bases and J by 2 bases, with 13 bases left in between. This CDR3 region has 15 residues. Germline CDR1 reads SGHTA; CDR2 reads FQGNSA. CDR3 in DNA: TGTGCCAGCAGCTTATTGGTAGGTAAAACCTACGAGCAGTACTTC. Translation gives CASSLLVGKTYEQYF. Filled out from reference TRBV7-2 and TRBJ2-7, the complete variable domain reads GAGVSQSPSNKVTEKGKDVELRCDPISGHTALYWYRQSLGQGLEFLIYFQGNSAPDKSGLPSDRFSAERTGGSVSTLTIQRTQQEDSAVYLCASSLLVGKTYEQYFGPGTRLTVT.

V usage is TRBV6-5 and J usage is TRBJ1-2, with D uncertain. CDR1 MNHEY and CDR2 SVGAGI come from the germline V gene. V was trimmed by 6 bases and J by 4 bases, leaving 9 bases between them. The CDR3 covers 12 residues. This CDR3 reads CASRHSSYGYTF. CDR3 DNA sequence: TGTGCCAGCAGGCATAGTAGCTATGGCTACACCTTC.

The chain is built from TRBV2 and TRBJ2-1; 10 bases align to TRBD2. Looked up from germline, CDR1 is SNHLY and CDR2 is FYNNEI. This CDR3 has 14 amino acids. The J segment lost 10 bases and the V segment lost 2 bases, leaving 5 bases of the junction unmatched. The CDR3 DNA sequence: TGTGCCAGCAGTGAAATGGGGACTAGCGAGGAGCAGTTCTTC. Its protein product is CASSEMGTSEEQFF.

The chain uses TRBV6-6 and TRBJ1-2, with D tentatively TRBD1 (6 bases). The CDR3 has 15 residues. V was trimmed by 6 bases and J by 6 bases, leaving 20 bases between them. In germline, CDR1 is MNHNY, CDR2 SVGAGI (reference sequence). The CDR3 region has the DNA TGTGCCAGCAGCTCCGGGACACGGCAAGGGAATGGCTACACCTTC. Encoded protein: CASSSGTRQGNGYTF.

This chain links TRBV19 with TRBJ1-6; 8 bases map to TRBD1. CDR3 length equals 14 residues. The J segment lost 5 bases and the V segment lost 5 bases, leaving 2 bases of the junction unmatched. In germline, CDR1 is LNHDA, CDR2 SQIVND (reference sequence). The CDR3 protein is CASSEDRDNSPLHF. The CDR3 region has the DNA TGTGCCAGTAGTGAGGACAGGGATAATTCACCCCTCCACTTT. Full variable domain (outside the CDR3, taken from reference TRBV19 and TRBJ1-6): DGGITQSPKYLFRKEGQNVTLSCEQNLNHDAMYWYRQDPGQGLRLIYYSQIVNDFQKGDIAEGYSVSREKKESFPLTVTSAQKNPTAFYLCASSEDRDNSPLHFGNGTRLTVT.

This chain uses TRBV9 with TRBJ1-6, with D hard to call. This CDR3 spans 12 amino acids. Trimming cost V 4 bases and J 5 bases, with 4 bases left between them. Germline V gives CDR1 SGDLS, CDR2 YYNGEE. The CDR3 spells CASSLNNSPLHF. Here the CDR3 DNA reads TGTGCCAGCAGCCTTAATAATTCACCCCTCCACTTT. Full variable domain (rest looked up from reference TRBV9 and TRBJ1-6): DSGVTQTPKHLITATGQRVTLRCSPRSGDLSVYWYQQSLDQGLQFLIQYYNGEERAKGNILERFSAQQFPDLHSELNLSSLELGDSALYFCASSLNNSPLHFGNGTRLTVT.

The chain employs TRBV5-1 and TRBJ2-7, with 8 positions matching TRBD1. This CDR3 is 15 amino acids long. Unmatched junction bases numbered 6, after V lost 4 bases and J lost 0 bases. Germline CDR1 SGHRS, CDR2 YFSETQ. CDR3 in DNA: TGCGCCAGCAGCCCGACAGGGGCGGACTCCTACGAGCAGTACTTC. Its translation: CASSPTGADSYEQYF.

The chain couples TRBV6-6 to TRBJ1-2; D uncertain. The germline V and J ends were trimmed by 7 bases and 0 bases, with 15 bases remaining between them. The CDR3 is 15 amino acids. CDR1 and CDR2 from the germline V gene are MNHNY and SVGAGI (reference sequence). The CDR3 protein is CASTREHRTNYGYTF. CDR3 coding DNA: TGTGCCAGCACGCGTGAACACAGAACTAACTATGGCTACACCTTC.

The chain joins TRBV10-3 to TRBJ1-2; D gene uncertain. The germline CDR1 and CDR2 sequences are ENHRY and SYGVKD. Deletions cut 11 bases from V and 4 bases from J, with 20 bases between. The CDR3 has 14 amino acids. The DNA of the CDR3 is TGTGCCGCCGATGGGGTGGGAGGAACCTATGGCTACACCTTC. Translation: CAADGVGGTYGYTF.

V and J are TRBV20-1 and TRBJ1-2, with D possibly matching TRBD1 (5 bases). Germline loops: CDR1 DFQATT, CDR2 SNEGSKA (reference sequence). The CDR3 totals 11 residues. V was shortened by 2 bases and J by 12 bases, with 13 bases between the two germline ends. The CDR3 reads CSARRGREHTF. CDR3 coding DNA: TGCAGTGCTAGACGGGGCAGGGAGCACACCTTC.

The genes are TRBV14 and TRBJ2-7; D is uncertain. CDR1 SGHDN and CDR2 FVKESK come from the germline V gene. The CDR3 loop spans 12 amino acids. Trimming removed 1 base from V and 9 bases from J, with 10 bases in between. The CDR3 here is CASSQVLGRQYF. CDR3 coding DNA: TGTGCCAGCAGCCAAGTCCTCGGAAGGCAGTACTTC.

The rearrangement joins TRBV25-1 to TRBJ1-1, with a weak D call TRBD1 (5 bases). V lost 6 bases, J lost 4 bases, and 15 bases lay in between. The CDR3 sequence is 14 residues long. Germline assignment: CDR1 MGHDK and CDR2 SYGVNS. The CDR3 DNA follows: TGTGCCAGCAGGCTGGGGGAGGGGAGCACTGAAGCTTTCTTT. It translates to CASRLGEGSTEAFF.

This clone was detected once. The genes are TRBV9 and TRBJ2-3; D call uncertain. CDR1 SGDLS and CDR2 YYNGEE come from the germline V gene. The CDR3 consists of 13 residues. Trimming shortened V by 3 bases and J by 6 bases, and 11 bases separated the two germline ends. The CDR3 DNA follows: TGTGCCAGCAGCGCCCGATCCGGGGATACGCAGTATTTT. The encoded protein is CASSARSGDTQYF.

The chain combines TRBV19 with TRBJ1-3; no definite D call. Trimming removed 7 bases from V and 2 bases from J, with 15 bases in between. CDR1 LNHDA and CDR2 SQIVND come from the germline V gene (reference sequence). The CDR3 has 15 residues. CDR3: CASTADLVAGNTIYF. The DNA for the CDR3 is TGTGCCAGTACTGCGGACCTCGTCGCTGGAAACACCATATATTTT.

This chain uses TRBV29-1 with TRBJ1-2, with D perhaps matching TRBD1 (6 bases). CDR3 length: 14 residues. V lost 6 bases and J 2 bases, leaving 16 bases between the germline ends. From germline, CDR1 is SQVTM and CDR2 ANQGSEA. CDR3 DNA: TGCAGCGTCGAGTCCGGGACAATAAACTATGGCTACACCTTC. Protein sequence: CSVESGTINYGYTF.

The V and J genes are TRBV6-5 and TRBJ1-6, with D hard to call. The CDR3 contains 12 residues. V gave up 6 bases and J gave up 7 bases, with 7 bases separating them. Per the germline V gene, CDR1 is MNHEY and CDR2 is SVGAGI. CDR3 sequence reads: CASRVGNSPLHF. In nucleotides, the CDR3 is TGTGCCAGCAGGGTAGGCAATTCACCCCTCCACTTT.

The rearrangement joins TRBV21-1 to TRBJ1-2; the table names TRBD1, a call not compared with the DNA. TRBV21-1 is a pseudogene segment. This CDR3 is 15 amino acids long. The DNA for the CDR3 is TGTGCCAGCAGCGGCCGGGACACAAACTTCTATGGCTACACCTTC. Protein: CASSGRDTNFYGYTF.

This chain uses TRBV4-1 with TRBJ1-3, with D uncertain. V dropped 1 base and J dropped 1 base, with 11 bases sitting between them. CDR1 is MGHRA, CDR2 YSYEKL, per germline. The CDR3 spans 16 residues. The CDR3 is CASSQGGRESGNTIYF. The CDR3 DNA is TGCGCCAGCAGCCAAGGAGGAAGGGAATCTGGAAACACCATATATTTT.

The chain links TRBV7-2 to TRBJ2-7, with 12 bases aligning to TRBD1. Unmatched junction bases numbered 9, after V lost 4 bases and J lost 2 bases. The CDR3 runs 17 residues. Germline CDR1 SGHTA, CDR2 FQGNSA. The CDR3 coding sequence is TGTGCCAGCAGCTCCTCCGGGACAGGGGGCAAAGCCTACGAGCAGTACTTC. Translating gives CASSSSGTGGKAYEQYF.

The V and J genes are TRBV7-9 and TRBJ2-3; maybe TRBD1 (6 bases). V lost 1 base to trimming and J lost 4 bases, with 12 bases between them. This CDR3 spans 15 amino acids. Germline V CDR1 and CDR2: SEHNR, FQNEAQ (reference sequence). The CDR3 DNA reads as TGTGCCAGCAGCTTAGGAGGGGGTCGGGCAGATACGCAGTATTTT. This sequence encodes CASSLGGGRADTQYF.

This rearrangement joins TRBV6-5 to TRBJ1-1; 7 positions match TRBD1. The CDR3 has 14 residues. Germline assignment: CDR1 MNHEY and CDR2 SVGAGI. Germline trimming cut 6 bases from V and 6 bases from J; bases unmatched to any gene: 10. DNA of the CDR3: TGTGCCAGCAGCCGGGCAGACAGGGTCCCTGAAGCTTTCTTT. As protein: CASSRADRVPEAFF.

This rearrangement joins TRBV6-6 to TRBJ1-3; the match to TRBD1 covers 7 bases. The junction had 5 bases not matched to a gene; V was cut back by 3 bases and J by 3 bases. This CDR3 is built from 15 residues. The germline CDR1 and CDR2 sequences are MNHNY and SVGAGI (reference sequence). The CDR3 sequence: CASSYPQGDGNTIYF. DNA of the CDR3: TGTGCCAGCAGTTATCCCCAGGGGGATGGAAACACCATATATTTT.

The chain employs TRBV5-5 and TRBJ2-1, with a tentative D call TRBD1 (5 bases). The ends were cut back, 4 bases at V and 0 bases at J, with 11 bases in the middle. CDR3 length equals 15 residues. The germline V gene has CDR1 SGHKS and CDR2 YYEKEE (reference sequence). The CDR3 bases are TGTGCCAGCAGCCTCAGGGATAGCTCCTACAATGAGCAGTTCTTC. Translating it yields CASSLRDSSYNEQFF.